The 24 T cell receptor beta chains in this list originate from one sample, sequenced in a study of blood T cell repertoires in COVID-19. The assay was immunoSEQ multiplex PCR, and TCRdb's table has in-frame clones only and misses some. The table lists about 190,000 clones, more than 60% of them singletons. The sequenced material came from peripheral blood. The receptors originated from a woman between 45 and 60 years old with acute or convalescent COVID-19.

CDR3 residues: CASSLGLAGVDSAYEQYF. The CDR3 DNA is TGCGCCAGCAGCCTCGGACTAGCGGGAGTTGATTCGGCGTACGAGCAGTACTTC. This chain links TRBV4-1 with TRBJ2-7; 13 bases agree with TRBD2. CDR3 length: 18 residues. Germline-derived CDR1 and CDR2 are MGHRA and YSYEKL. V trimming: 4 bases; J trimming: 4 bases; junction bases outside the gene matches: 13.

The chain combines TRBV19 with TRBJ1-1, with D unclear. Trimming took 3 bases from V and 3 from J, leaving 8 bases between them. The length of the CDR3 is 13 residues. Germline CDR1 is LNHDA and CDR2 is SQIVND (reference sequence). The CDR3 protein is CASSIQSYTEAFF. In DNA form, the CDR3 reads TGTGCCAGTAGTATCCAGTCTTACACTGAAGCTTTCTTT.

In its sample, this clone was seen a few times. The chain links TRBV27 to TRBJ1-4, with 9 bases lining up with TRBD1. CDR1 is MNHEY and CDR2 is SMNVEV in the germline V gene (reference sequence). The V segment lost 6 bases and the J segment 8 bases; nucleotides outside the gene matches: 7. The CDR3 covers 14 residues. As DNA, the CDR3 is TGTGCCAGCAGCCCACAGGGGGCTGACGAAAAACTGTTTTTT. Protein product: CASSPQGADEKLFF.

V usage is TRBV27 and J usage is TRBJ1-1, with D maybe TRBD1 (5 bases). V dropped 1 base and J dropped 3 bases, with 9 bases sitting between them. Germline assignment: CDR1 MNHEY and CDR2 SMNVEV (reference sequence). The CDR3 loop spans 14 amino acids. The CDR3, as DNA: TGTGCCAGCAGTTTATTGGAGGGGTACACTGAAGCTTTCTTT. Its protein is CASSLLEGYTEAFF.

V and J are TRBV28 and TRBJ1-2, with D tentatively TRBD1 (5 bases). Trimming removed 3 bases at V and 3 bases at J, with 11 bases between. This CDR3 comprises 14 residues. Germline CDR1 and CDR2: MDHEN and SYDVKM. CDR3 in amino acids: CASSLSGGDYGYTF. CDR3 sequence (DNA): TGTGCCAGCAGTTTGAGCGGGGGTGACTATGGCTACACCTTC.

V gene TRBV15 combines with J gene TRBJ2-3; TRBD2 aligns across 7 bases. Per the germline V gene, CDR1 is LNHNV and CDR2 is YYDKDF (reference sequence). CDR3 length: 15 residues. V lost 4 bases and J lost 4; bases outside the gene matches: 8. This CDR3 is CATSILGGIADTQYF. CDR3 bases: TGTGCCACCAGCATCCTGGGGGGGATCGCAGATACGCAGTATTTT.

The rearrangement links TRBV6-1 to TRBJ1-2; 7 positions match TRBD1. Germline loops: CDR1 MNHNS, CDR2 SASEGT. The CDR3 spans 19 residues. Trimming removed 1 base from V and 4 bases from J; junction bases left unmatched: 18. CDR3 sequence (DNA): TGTGCCAGCAGTGAAGTAGGAATAGGACAGGCAGTCAGGTCCTATGGCTACACCTTC. It encodes CASSEVGIGQAVRSYGYTF.

J is TRBJ2-1 and V is TRBV4-2, with 7 bases that match TRBD2. This CDR3 is built from 14 residues. V lost 3 bases and J lost 8; bases outside the gene matches: 7. CDR1 is LGHNA, CDR2 YNFKEQ, per germline. In nucleotides, the CDR3 is TGTGCCAGCAGCCAGGACGGGGGGAACGATGAGCAGTTCTTC. This codes for CASSQDGGNDEQFF.

Notes on this clone: Other DNA sequences of this sample code for an identical CDR3. This sequence joins TRBV28 and TRBJ2-7; D uncertain. Germline V lookup: CDR1 MDHEN, CDR2 SYDVKM. The ends were cut back, 2 bases at V and 3 bases at J, with 5 bases in the middle. CDR3 size: 12 residues. The CDR3 loop reads CASSLTVYEQYF. DNA of the CDR3: TGTGCCAGCAGTTTAACAGTCTACGAGCAGTACTTC. Full variable domain (remainder filled in from reference TRBV28 and TRBJ2-7): DVKVTQSSRYLVKRTGEKVFLECVQDMDHENMFWYRQDPGLGLRLIYFSYDVKMKEKGDIPEGYSVSREKKERFSLILESASTNQTSMYLCASSLTVYEQYFGPGTRLTVT.

The chain couples TRBV29-1 to TRBJ1-2; D may be TRBD1 (5 bases). This CDR3 has 15 residues. Germline V lookup: CDR1 SQVTM, CDR2 ANQGSEA. V lost 5 bases to trimming and J lost 8 bases, with 24 bases between them. CDR3 region: CSVHGGNSFREGYTF. The CDR3 DNA reads as TGCAGCGTTCACGGTGGGAACTCTTTCAGGGAAGGCTACACCTTC. Filled out from reference TRBV29-1 and TRBJ1-2, the complete variable domain reads SAVISQKPSRDICQRGTSLTIQCQVDSQVTMMFWYRQQPGQSLTLIATANQGSEATYESGFVIDKFPISRPNLTFSTLTVSNMSPEDSSIYLCSVHGGNSFREGYTFGSGTRLTVV.

V gene TRBV6-2 or TRBV6-3 combines with J gene TRBJ2-6; D ambiguous. Germline-derived CDR1 and CDR2 are MNHEY and SVGEGT. The length of the CDR3 is 16 residues. V was clipped by 4 bases and J by 0 bases, with 10 bases between them. The CDR3 spells CASSWAGSSGANVLTF. CDR3 DNA sequence: TGTGCCAGCAGTTGGGCAGGATCCTCTGGGGCCAACGTCCTGACTTTC.

This clone showed up just once. The CDR3 sequence: CATSDLLGGPSGELFF. The CDR3 coding sequence is TGTGCCACCAGTGATTTGCTGGGGGGGCCGTCCGGGGAGCTGTTTTTT. The rearrangement links TRBV24-1 to TRBJ2-2; D is perhaps TRBD2 (7 bases). Trimming pared 0 bases from V and 6 bases from J, leaving 13 bases between. The CDR3 is made up of 16 amino acids. Germline values: CDR1 KGHDR, CDR2 SFDVKD.

This chain links TRBV13 with TRBJ2-5, with TRBD2 identical over 9 bases. The CDR3 is made up of 16 amino acids. CDR1 and CDR2 from the germline V gene are PRHDT and FYEKMQ (reference sequence). The J segment lost 2 bases and the V segment lost 5 bases, leaving 9 bases of the junction unmatched. Written as DNA, the CDR3 is TGTGCCAGCAGCCGTTCTGTGGCGGGAGGGCAAGAGACCCAGTACTTC. Its protein product is CASSRSVAGGQETQYF.

The J gene is TRBJ2-7, the V gene TRBV5-1, with TRBD2 matching 7 bases. The V and J ends lost 0 bases and 2 bases, in that order; junction bases with no gene match: 5. This CDR3 has 15 amino acids. Germline lookup yields CDR1 SGHRS and CDR2 YFSETQ. The CDR3 protein is CASSLAVGGTYEQYF. DNA for the CDR3: TGCGCCAGCAGCTTGGCCGTCGGGGGGACCTACGAGCAGTACTTC.

The chain has TRBV19 and TRBJ2-1; 10 nucleotides line up with TRBD2. Germline lookup yields CDR1 LNHDA and CDR2 SQIVND (reference sequence). This CDR3 has 13 amino acids. The V segment lost 11 bases and the J segment 9 bases; nucleotides outside the gene matches: 10. In DNA, the CDR3 is TGTGCCGCGACGGGGCTAGCGGGGGCTGAGCAGTTCTTC. It translates to CAATGLAGAEQFF. Based on the CDR3 plus reference TRBV19 and TRBJ2-1, the full variable domain is DGGITQSPKYLFRKEGQNVTLSCEQNLNHDAMYWYRQDPGQGLRLIYYSQIVNDFQKGDIAEGYSVSREKKESFPLTVTSAQKNPTAFYLCAATGLAGAEQFFGPGTRLTVL.

The chain combines TRBV15 with TRBJ2-7; TRBD1 aligns across 7 bases. Germline trimming cut 6 bases from V and 3 bases from J; bases unmatched to any gene: 2. The CDR3 covers 12 residues. Germline assignment: CDR1 LNHNV and CDR2 YYDKDF (reference sequence). The CDR3 DNA is TGTGCCACCAGTGGGGACAGCTACGAGCAGTACTTC. Protein: CATSGDSYEQYF.

The chain recombines TRBV5-1 with TRBJ2-7, with 11 bases lining up with TRBD1. This CDR3 is built from 15 residues. Unmatched junction bases numbered 5, after V lost 4 bases and J lost 2 bases. Germline CDR1 is SGHRS and CDR2 is YFSETQ. Here the CDR3 reads CASSLGQGAPYEQYF. CDR3 coding DNA: TGCGCCAGCAGCCTAGGACAGGGGGCCCCCTACGAGCAGTACTTC.

The chain links TRBV19 to TRBJ1-4; unclear D gene. V was shortened by 0 bases and J by 1 base, with 12 bases between the two germline ends. This CDR3 is built from 17 residues. CDR1 and CDR2 (germline): LNHDA, SQIVND (reference sequence). The CDR3 DNA follows: TGTGCCAGTAGTATAGAACCCGCCCGGGTAACTAATGAAAAACTGTTTTTT. It specifies CASSIEPARVTNEKLFF.

This chain connects TRBV9 to TRBJ2-2; a possible D gene is TRBD1 (5 bases). Germline CDR1 reads SGDLS; CDR2 reads YYNGEE. The CDR3 has 14 amino acids. Trimming stripped 1 base from V and 7 bases from J, with 11 bases between. CDR3 coding DNA: TGTGCCAGCAGCGTAAAGGGGCAGGGCGGGGAGCTGTTTTTT. Amino acid sequence: CASSVKGQGGELFF.

The chain couples TRBV23-1 to TRBJ2-1, with 9 bases lining up with TRBD2. TRBV23-1 is assigned to the ORF class and has an uncertain function. The CDR3 is 15 amino acids. With 4 bases clipped from V and 1 base from J, the junction kept 2 bases outside the gene matches. This chain's CDR3 is CASSPGLASYNEQFF. CDR3 DNA: TGCGCCAGCAGTCCGGGACTAGCATCCTACAATGAGCAGTTCTTC.

This clone showed up just once. The V gene is TRBV15, the J gene TRBJ2-1; weak D call: TRBD1 (5 bases). Germline-derived CDR1 and CDR2 are LNHNV and YYDKDF (reference sequence). This CDR3 has 16 amino acids. Deletions cut 0 bases from V and 7 bases from J, with 16 bases between. The CDR3, as DNA: TGTGCCACCAGCAGAGATAAAGGGGTCTATAGGAATGAGCAGTTCTTC. Protein sequence: CATSRDKGVYRNEQFF.

The V call is TRBV27, the J call TRBJ2-7; D might be TRBD2 (6 bases). The V end was cut by 8 bases, the J end by 4 bases, with 18 bases between. CDR1 MNHEY and CDR2 SMNVEV come from the germline V gene (reference sequence). The CDR3 runs 14 residues. The CDR3 protein is CASWRPGGDYEQYF. CDR3 DNA: TGTGCCAGCTGGAGGCCAGGAGGGGATTACGAGCAGTACTTC.

The V gene is TRBV5-5, the J gene TRBJ1-2, with D possibly TRBD1 on 5 matching bases. The V end lost 0 bases, the J end lost 5 bases, and 17 bases lay between the germline ends. The CDR3 is 16 amino acids. Germline CDR1 is SGHKS and CDR2 is YYEKEE (reference sequence). CDR3 nucleotide sequence: TGTGCCAGCAGCTTGGAAGGGGCAGGGTTGAGGTATGGCTACACCTTC. Translation: CASSLEGAGLRYGYTF.

J is TRBJ1-1 and V is TRBV30; 8 bases align to TRBD1. J lost 5 bases, V lost 2 bases, and 4 bases had no gene match. In germline, CDR1 is GTSNPN, CDR2 SVGIG (reference sequence). The CDR3 extends over 13 amino acids. The DNA of the CDR3 is TGTGCCTGGAGTAGCAGGGGGCGAACTGAAGCTTTCTTT. Its translation is CAWSSRGRTEAFF.